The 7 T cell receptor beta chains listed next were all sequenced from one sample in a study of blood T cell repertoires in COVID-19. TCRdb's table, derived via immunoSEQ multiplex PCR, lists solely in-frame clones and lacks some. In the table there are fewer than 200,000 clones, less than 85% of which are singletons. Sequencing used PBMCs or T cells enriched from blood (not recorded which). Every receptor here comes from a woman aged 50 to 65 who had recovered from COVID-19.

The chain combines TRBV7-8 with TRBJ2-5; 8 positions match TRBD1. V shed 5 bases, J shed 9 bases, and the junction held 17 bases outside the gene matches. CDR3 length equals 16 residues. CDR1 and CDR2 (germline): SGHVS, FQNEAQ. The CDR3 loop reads CASSGGGQGALRAQYF. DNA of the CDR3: TGTGCCAGCAGCGGGGGCGGGCAGGGGGCCCTGAGGGCCCAGTACTTC.

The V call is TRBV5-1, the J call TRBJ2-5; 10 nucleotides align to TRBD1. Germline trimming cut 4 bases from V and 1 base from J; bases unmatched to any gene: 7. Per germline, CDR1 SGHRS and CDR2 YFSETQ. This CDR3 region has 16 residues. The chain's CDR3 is CASSGGRQGAQETQYF. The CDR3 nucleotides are TGCGCCAGCAGCGGGGGGCGACAGGGGGCCCAAGAGACCCAGTACTTC.

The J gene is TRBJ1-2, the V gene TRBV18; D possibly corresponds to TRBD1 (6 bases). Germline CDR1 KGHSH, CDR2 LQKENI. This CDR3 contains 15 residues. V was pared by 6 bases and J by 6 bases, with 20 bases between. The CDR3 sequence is CASSPGYRAKNGYTF. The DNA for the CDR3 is TGTGCCAGCTCCCCCGGTTACAGGGCGAAGAATGGCTACACCTTC. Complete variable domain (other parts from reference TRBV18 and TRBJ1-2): NAGVMQNPRHLVRRRGQEARLRCSPMKGHSHVYWYRQLPEEGLKFMVYLQKENIIDESGMPKERFSAEFPKEGPSILRIQQVVRGDSAAYFCASSPGYRAKNGYTFGSGTRLTVV.

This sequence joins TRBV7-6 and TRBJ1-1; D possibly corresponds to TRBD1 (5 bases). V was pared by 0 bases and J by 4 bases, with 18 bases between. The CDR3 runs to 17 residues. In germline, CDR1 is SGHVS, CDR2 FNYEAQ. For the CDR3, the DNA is TGTGCCAGCAGCTTAGCGAGGGGTTTTGAGGGAGGCACTGAAGCTTTCTTT. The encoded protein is CASSLARGFEGGTEAFF.

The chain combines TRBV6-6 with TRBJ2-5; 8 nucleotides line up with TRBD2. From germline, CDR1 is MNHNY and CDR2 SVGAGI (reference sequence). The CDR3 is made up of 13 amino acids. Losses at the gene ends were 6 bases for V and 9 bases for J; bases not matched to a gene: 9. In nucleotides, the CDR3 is TGTGCCAGCAGCCCCCGGGGGGGCGGGGCCCAGTACTTC. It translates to CASSPRGGGAQYF.

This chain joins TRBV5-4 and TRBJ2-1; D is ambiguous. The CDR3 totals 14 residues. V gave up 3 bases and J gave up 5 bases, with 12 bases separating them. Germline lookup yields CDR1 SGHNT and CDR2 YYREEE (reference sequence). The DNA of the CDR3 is TGTGCCAGCAGCTCCTCCCTATTTAACAATGAGCAGTTCTTC. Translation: CASSSSLFNNEQFF.

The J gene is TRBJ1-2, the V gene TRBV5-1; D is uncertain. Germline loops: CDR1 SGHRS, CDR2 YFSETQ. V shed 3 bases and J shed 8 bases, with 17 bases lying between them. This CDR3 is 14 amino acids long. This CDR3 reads CASSSGEGPAGYTF. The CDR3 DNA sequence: TGCGCCAGCAGCTCTGGGGAGGGTCCGGCCGGCTACACCTTC.